The entry that follows covers one TCR beta chain sequence. The data were obtained in a study of T-cell memory formation after mild COVID-19. MiXCR was run by TCRdb on the 5' RACE reads, yielding one entry per CDR3 protein. Here the sample spans about 110,000 distinct CDR3 sequences, approximately 15% being singletons. The sample consisted of PBMCs or a T cell subset sorted from them (not recorded which). This receptor was taken from an adult woman who had mild COVID-19 (a few samples of this study predate the infection). Cell type and time point are not known.

In DNA form, the CDR3 reads TGTGCCAGCAGCCAAGGAGCGGGGGCCTTAAACTCCTACAATGAGCAGTTCTTC. It codes for CASSQGAGALNSYNEQFF. The V and J genes are TRBV4-2 and TRBJ2-1, with 8 bases fitting TRBD2. Germline CDR1 is LGHNA and CDR2 is YNFKEQ. After removal of 1 base from V and 0 bases from J, the junction contained 8 bases not matched to a gene. The CDR3 is 18 amino acids.